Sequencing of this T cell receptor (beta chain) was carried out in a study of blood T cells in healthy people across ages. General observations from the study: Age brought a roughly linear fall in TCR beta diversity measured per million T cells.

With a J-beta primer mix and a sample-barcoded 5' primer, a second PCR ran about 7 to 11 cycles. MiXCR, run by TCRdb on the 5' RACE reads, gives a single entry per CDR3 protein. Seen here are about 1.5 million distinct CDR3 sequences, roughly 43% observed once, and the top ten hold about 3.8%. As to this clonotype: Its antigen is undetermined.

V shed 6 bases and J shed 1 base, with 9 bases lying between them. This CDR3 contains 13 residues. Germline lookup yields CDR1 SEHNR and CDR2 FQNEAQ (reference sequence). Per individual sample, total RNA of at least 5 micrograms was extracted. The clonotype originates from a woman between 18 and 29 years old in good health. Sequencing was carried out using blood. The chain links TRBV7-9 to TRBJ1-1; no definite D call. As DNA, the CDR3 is TGTGCCAGCAGACCTTCAACGAACACTGAAGCTTTCTTT. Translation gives CASRPSTNTEAFF.